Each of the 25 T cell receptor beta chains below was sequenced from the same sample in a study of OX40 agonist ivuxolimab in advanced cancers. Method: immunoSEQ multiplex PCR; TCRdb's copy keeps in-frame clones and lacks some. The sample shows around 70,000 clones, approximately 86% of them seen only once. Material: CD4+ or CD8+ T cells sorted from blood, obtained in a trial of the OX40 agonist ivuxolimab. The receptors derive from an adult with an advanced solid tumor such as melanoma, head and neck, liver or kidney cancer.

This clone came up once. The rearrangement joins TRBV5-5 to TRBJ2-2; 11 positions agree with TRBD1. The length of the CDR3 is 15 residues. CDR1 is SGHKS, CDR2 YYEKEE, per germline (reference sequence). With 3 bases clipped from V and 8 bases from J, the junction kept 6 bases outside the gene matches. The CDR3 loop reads CASSYPGQGAGELFF. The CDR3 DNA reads TGTGCCAGCAGCTACCCAGGACAGGGGGCGGGGGAGCTGTTTTTT. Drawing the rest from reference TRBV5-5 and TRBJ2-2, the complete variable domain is DAGVTQSPTHLIKTRGQQVTLRCSPISGHKSVSWYQQVLGQGPQFIFQYYEKEERGRGNFPDRFSARQFPNYSSELNVNALLLGDSALYLCASSYPGQGAGELFFGEGSRLTVL.

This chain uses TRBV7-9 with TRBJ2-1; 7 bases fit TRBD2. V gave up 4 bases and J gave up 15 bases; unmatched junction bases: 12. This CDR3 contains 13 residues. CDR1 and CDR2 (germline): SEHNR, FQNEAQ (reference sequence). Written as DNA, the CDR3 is TGTGCCAGCAGCTCGGACACGACTAGCCGGGGGTTCTTC. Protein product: CASSSDTTSRGFF.

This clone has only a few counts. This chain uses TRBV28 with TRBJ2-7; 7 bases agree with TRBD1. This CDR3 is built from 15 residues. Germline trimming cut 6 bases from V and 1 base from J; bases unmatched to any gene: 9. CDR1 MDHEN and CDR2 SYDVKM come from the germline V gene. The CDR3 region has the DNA TGTGCCAGCAGCCCCAGGGGGAGACGTTCCTACGAGCAGTACTTC. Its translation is CASSPRGRRSYEQYF.

CDR3 in DNA: TGTGCCAGCAGCTTAGATATCGAGGCCTACGAGCAGTACTTC. As protein: CASSLDIEAYEQYF. The chain links TRBV11-2 to TRBJ2-7, with no clear D. Trimming removed 0 bases from V and 2 bases from J, with 8 bases in between. CDR1 SGHAT and CDR2 FQNNGV come from the germline V gene. This CDR3 is built from 14 residues.

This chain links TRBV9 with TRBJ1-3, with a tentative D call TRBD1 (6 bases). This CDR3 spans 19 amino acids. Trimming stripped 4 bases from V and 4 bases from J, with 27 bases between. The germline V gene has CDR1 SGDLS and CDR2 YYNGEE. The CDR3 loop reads CASSSPGVAENMIGNTIYF. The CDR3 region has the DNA TGTGCCAGCAGCTCCCCAGGGGTCGCGGAAAATATGATCGGAAACACCATATATTTT.

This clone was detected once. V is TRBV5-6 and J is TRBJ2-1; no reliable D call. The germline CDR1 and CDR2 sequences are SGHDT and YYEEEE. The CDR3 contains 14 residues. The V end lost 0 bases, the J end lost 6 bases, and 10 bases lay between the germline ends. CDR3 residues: CASSLAGYPNEQFF. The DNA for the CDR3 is TGTGCCAGCAGCTTGGCAGGCTACCCCAATGAGCAGTTCTTC.

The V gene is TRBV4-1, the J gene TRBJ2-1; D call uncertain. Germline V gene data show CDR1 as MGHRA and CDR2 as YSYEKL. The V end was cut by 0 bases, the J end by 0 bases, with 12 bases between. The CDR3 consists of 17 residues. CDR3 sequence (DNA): TGCGCCAGCAGCCAAGATGAAGTCCCAAGCTCCTACAATGAGCAGTTCTTC. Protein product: CASSQDEVPSSYNEQFF.

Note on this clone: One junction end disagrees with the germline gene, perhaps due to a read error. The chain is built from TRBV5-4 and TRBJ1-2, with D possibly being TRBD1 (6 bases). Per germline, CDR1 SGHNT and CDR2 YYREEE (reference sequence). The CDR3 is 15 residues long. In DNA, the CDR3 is TGTGCCGGCAGCAACCGACAGGATCTTAACTATGGCTACACCTTC. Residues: CAGSNRQDLNYGYTF.

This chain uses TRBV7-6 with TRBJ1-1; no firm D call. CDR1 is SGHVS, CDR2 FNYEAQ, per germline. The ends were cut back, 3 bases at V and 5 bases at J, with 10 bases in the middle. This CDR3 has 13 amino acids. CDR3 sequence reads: CASSLEVRTEAFF. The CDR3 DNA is TGTGCCAGCAGCTTGGAGGTCCGTACTGAAGCTTTCTTT.

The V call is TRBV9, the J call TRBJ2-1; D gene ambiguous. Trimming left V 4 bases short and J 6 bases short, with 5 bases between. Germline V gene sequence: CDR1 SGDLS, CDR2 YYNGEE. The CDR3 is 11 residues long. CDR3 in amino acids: CASSLGNEQFF. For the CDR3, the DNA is TGTGCCAGCAGCCTCGGCAATGAGCAGTTCTTC.

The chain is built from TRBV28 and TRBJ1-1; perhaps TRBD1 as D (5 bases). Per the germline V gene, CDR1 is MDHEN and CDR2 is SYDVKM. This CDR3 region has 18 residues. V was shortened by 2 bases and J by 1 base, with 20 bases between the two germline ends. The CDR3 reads CASSLEGWGESPNTEAFF. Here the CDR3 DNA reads TGTGCCAGCAGTTTAGAAGGTTGGGGGGAGTCACCGAACACTGAAGCTTTCTTT.

Here the CDR3 reads CASSYVGGGGYTF. As DNA, the CDR3 is TGTGCCAGCAGTTACGTGGGGGGTGGAGGCTACACCTTC. V and J are TRBV6-6 and TRBJ1-2; D may be TRBD1 (5 bases). Trimming shortened V by 2 bases and J by 8 bases, and 12 bases separated the two germline ends. Germline loops: CDR1 MNHNY, CDR2 SVGAGI (reference sequence). This CDR3 spans 13 amino acids.

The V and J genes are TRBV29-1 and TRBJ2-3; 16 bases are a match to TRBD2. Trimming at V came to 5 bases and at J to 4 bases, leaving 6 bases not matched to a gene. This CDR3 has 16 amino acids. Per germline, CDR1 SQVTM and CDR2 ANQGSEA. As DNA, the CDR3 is TGCAGCGTTTCCGGGACTAGCGGGGGGGCCCCAGATACGCAGTATTTT. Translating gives CSVSGTSGGAPDTQYF.

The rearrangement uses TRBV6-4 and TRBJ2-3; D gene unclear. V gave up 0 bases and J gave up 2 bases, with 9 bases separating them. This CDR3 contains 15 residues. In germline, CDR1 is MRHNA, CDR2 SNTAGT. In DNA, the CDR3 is TGTGCCAGCAGTGACTCGAATCTCCCCACAGATACGCAGTATTTT. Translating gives CASSDSNLPTDTQYF.

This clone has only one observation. This CDR3 reads CASRPNPGQGTTGELFF. CDR3 coding DNA: TGTGCCAGCAGACCTAACCCGGGACAGGGTACCACCGGGGAGCTGTTTTTT. V and J are TRBV27 and TRBJ2-2; the match to TRBD1 covers 9 bases. CDR1 and CDR2 (germline): MNHEY, SMNVEV (reference sequence). The junction had 12 bases not matched to a gene; V was cut back by 6 bases and J by 4 bases. The CDR3 has 17 residues.

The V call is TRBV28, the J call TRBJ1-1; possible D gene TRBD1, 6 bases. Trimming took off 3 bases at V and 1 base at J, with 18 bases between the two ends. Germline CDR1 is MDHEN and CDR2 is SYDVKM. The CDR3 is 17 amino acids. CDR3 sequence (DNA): TGTGCCAGCAGTTTCCCGGGGTACGGGACAAAGAACACTGAAGCTTTCTTT. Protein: CASSFPGYGTKNTEAFF.

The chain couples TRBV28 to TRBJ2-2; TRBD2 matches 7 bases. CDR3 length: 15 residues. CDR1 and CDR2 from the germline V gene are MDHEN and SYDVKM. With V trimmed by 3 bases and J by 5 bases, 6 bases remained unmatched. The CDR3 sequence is CASSLSGTATGELFF. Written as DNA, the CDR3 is TGTGCCAGCAGTTTGAGCGGGACGGCTACCGGGGAGCTGTTTTTT.

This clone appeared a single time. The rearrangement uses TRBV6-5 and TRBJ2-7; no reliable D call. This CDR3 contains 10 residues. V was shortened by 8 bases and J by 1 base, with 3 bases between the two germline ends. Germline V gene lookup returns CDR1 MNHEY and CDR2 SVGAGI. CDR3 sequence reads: CASGSYEQYF. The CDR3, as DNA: TGTGCCAGCGGGTCCTACGAGCAGTACTTC.

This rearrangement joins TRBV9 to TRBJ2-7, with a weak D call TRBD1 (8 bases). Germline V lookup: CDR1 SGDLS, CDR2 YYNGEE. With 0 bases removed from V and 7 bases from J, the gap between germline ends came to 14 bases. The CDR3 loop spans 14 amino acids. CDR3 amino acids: CASSVGQGRGEQYF. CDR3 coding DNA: TGTGCCAGCAGCGTAGGACAGGGGAGGGGGGAGCAGTACTTC.

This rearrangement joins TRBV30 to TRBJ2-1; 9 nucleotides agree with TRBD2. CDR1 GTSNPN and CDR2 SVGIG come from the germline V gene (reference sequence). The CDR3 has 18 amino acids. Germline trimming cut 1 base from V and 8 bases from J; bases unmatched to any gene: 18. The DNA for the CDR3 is TGTGCCTGGAGTGCAATCGGGGGTACCCTAGCGGGAAGGTATGAGCAGTTCTTC. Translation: CAWSAIGGTLAGRYEQFF.

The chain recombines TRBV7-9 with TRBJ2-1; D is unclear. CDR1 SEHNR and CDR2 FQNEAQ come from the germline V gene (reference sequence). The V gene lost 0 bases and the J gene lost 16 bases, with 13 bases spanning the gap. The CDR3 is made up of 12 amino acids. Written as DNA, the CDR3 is TGTGCCAGCAGCTTAGCTGTGACTCCGAAATTCTTC. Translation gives CASSLAVTPKFF.

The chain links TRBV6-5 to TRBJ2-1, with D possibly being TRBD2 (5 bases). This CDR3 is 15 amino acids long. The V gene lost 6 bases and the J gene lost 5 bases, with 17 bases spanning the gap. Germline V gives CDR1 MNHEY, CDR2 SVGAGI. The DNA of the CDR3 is TGTGCCAGCAGAGAGGACTTGGTCACAGACAATGAGCAGTTCTTC. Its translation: CASREDLVTDNEQFF.

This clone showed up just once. CDR3 bases: TGTGCCACCAGACGCGGGAGGGTCACAGATACGCAGTATTTT. Translating it yields CATRRGRVTDTQYF. The rearrangement links TRBV15 to TRBJ2-3, with 9 positions matching TRBD2. Unmatched junction bases numbered 3, after V lost 6 bases and J lost 2 bases. Germline V lookup: CDR1 LNHNV, CDR2 YYDKDF (reference sequence). The CDR3 covers 14 residues.

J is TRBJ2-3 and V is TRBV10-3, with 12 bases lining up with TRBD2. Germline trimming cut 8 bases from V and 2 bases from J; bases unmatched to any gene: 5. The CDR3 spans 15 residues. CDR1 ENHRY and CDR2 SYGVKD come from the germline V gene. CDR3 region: CAIRGLAGPTDTQYF. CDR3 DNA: TGTGCCATCCGGGGACTAGCGGGTCCCACAGATACGCAGTATTTT.

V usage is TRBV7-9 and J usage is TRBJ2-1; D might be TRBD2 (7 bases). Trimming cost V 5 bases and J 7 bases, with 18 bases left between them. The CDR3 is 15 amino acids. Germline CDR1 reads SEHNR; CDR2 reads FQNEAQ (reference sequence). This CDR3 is CASSRPQRGGNEQFF. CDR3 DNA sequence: TGTGCCAGCAGCCGTCCACAAAGGGGGGGTAATGAGCAGTTCTTC.